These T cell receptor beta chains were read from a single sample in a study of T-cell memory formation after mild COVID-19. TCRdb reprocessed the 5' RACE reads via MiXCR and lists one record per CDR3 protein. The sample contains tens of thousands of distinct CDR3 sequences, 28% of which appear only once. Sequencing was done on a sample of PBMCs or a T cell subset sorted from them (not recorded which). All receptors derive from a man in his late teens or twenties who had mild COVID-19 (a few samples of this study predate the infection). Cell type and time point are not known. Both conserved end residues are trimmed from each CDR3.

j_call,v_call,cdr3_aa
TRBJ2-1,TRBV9,ASSVARGTSYNEQF
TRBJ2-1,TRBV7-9,ASSSSGAGNEQF
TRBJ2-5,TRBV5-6,ASSSLFGPTSGGTQY
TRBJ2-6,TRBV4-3,ASSQEVRGANVLT
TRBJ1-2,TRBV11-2,ASSLDTGSYGYT
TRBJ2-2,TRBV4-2,ASSQEGDPSTGELF
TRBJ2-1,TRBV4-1,ASSHAPPYNEQF
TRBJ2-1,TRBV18,ASQAGPGAQYNEQF
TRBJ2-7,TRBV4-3,ASSLWTGQVSYEQY
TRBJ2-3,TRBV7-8,ASSLAPGGSTDTQY
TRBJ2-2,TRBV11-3,ASSQTPMAGCCTGELF
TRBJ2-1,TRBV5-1,ASSLSGQDGRGNEQF
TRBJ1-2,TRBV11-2,ASSRRQGNLRGGYT
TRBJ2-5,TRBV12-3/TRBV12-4,ASSSVQETQY
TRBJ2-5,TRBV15,ATSSQGAWETQY
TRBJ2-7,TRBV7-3,ASSLSGGPSYEQY
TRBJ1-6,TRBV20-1,SVDPGTGFDSPLH
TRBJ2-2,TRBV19,ASSRGLFPANTGELF
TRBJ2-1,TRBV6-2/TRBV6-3,ASSYRIINEQF
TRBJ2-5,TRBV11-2,ASSLGLGSQETQY
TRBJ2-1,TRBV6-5,ASSYSTSGGINEQF
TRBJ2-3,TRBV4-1,ASSPGFTDTQY
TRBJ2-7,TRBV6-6,ASRESYEQY
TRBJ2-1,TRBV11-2,ASSSSSRGWGEQF
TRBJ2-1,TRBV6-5,ASSYMNEQF
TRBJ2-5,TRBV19,ASSLTSGGFETQY
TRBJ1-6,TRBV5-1,ASSASSYNSPLH
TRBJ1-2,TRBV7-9,ASSLAGGADYGYT
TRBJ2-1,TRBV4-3,ASSQEPMGGHNEQF
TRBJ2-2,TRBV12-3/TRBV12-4,ASSYNRVNTGELF
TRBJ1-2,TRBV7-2,ASSLGGFYGYT
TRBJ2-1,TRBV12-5,ASGFGTGVFEQF
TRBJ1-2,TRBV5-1,ASRLRGDNGYT
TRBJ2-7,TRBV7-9,ASSPNMAAEQY
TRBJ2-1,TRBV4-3,ASSQEDRREQF
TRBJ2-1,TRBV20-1,SANVGDRADDEQF
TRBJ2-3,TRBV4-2,ASSAPDSGADTQY